The next 32 T cell receptor beta chains were all read from a single sample in a study of T cell changes during pregnancy in multiple sclerosis. The protocol was immunoSEQ multiplex PCR, while the TCRdb copy is restricted to in-frame clones and leaves out a portion. The table has tens of thousands of clones, roughly 90% seen once. The specimen was peripheral blood, collected in the third trimester of pregnancy. The origin of the receptors is a female donor in good health, enrolled as a control in a pregnancy study.

This chain uses TRBV11-1 with TRBJ1-2, with a weak D call TRBD1 (6 bases). This CDR3 has 15 residues. The V end was cut by 2 bases, the J end by 6 bases, with 16 bases between. Per the germline V gene, CDR1 is SGHAT and CDR2 is FQDESV (reference sequence). CDR3 sequence: CASSLYGPGVDGYTF. Here the CDR3 DNA reads TGTGCCAGCAGCTTATATGGTCCAGGGGTGGATGGCTACACCTTC.

V gene TRBV28 combines with J gene TRBJ2-5; 7 bases agree with TRBD1. CDR3 length equals 13 residues. Unmatched junction bases numbered 6, after V lost 6 bases and J lost 5 bases. Germline CDR1 is MDHEN and CDR2 is SYDVKM. Written as DNA, the CDR3 is TGTGCCAGCAGCGACAGGGCCTGGGAGACCCAGTACTTC. As protein: CASSDRAWETQYF.

The chain combines TRBV7-8 with TRBJ1-2; unclear D gene. Trimming pared 3 bases from V and 4 bases from J, leaving 15 bases between. Germline V gene sequence: CDR1 SGHVS, CDR2 FQNEAQ. CDR3 length: 15 amino acids. The CDR3 region is CASSLGGGRSYGYTF. The DNA of the CDR3 is TGTGCCAGCAGCTTGGGAGGTGGCAGGTCCTATGGCTACACCTTC. The whole variable domain, filled in from reference TRBV7-8 and TRBJ1-2, reads GAGVSQSPRYKVAKRGQDVALRCDPISGHVSLFWYQQALGQGPEFLTYFQNEAQLDKSGLPSDRFFAERPEGSVSTLKIQRTQQEDSAVYLCASSLGGGRSYGYTFGSGTRLTVV.

The chain joins TRBV7-2 to TRBJ2-1, with no clear D. Germline CDR1 SGHTA, CDR2 FQGNSA. The CDR3 has 14 amino acids. V was clipped by 7 bases and J by 0 bases, with 10 bases between them. CDR3: CASTRPGSYNEQFF. CDR3 nucleotides: TGTGCCAGCACCCGCCCCGGCTCCTACAATGAGCAGTTCTTC. The variable domain in full, with the rest retrieved from reference TRBV7-2 and TRBJ2-1, is GAGVSQSPSNKVTEKGKDVELRCDPISGHTALYWYRQSLGQGLEFLIYFQGNSAPDKSGLPSDRFSAERTGGSVSTLTIQRTQQEDSAVYLCASTRPGSYNEQFFGPGTRLTVL.

The CDR3 DNA sequence: TGTGCCAGCAGGTCCCCGGTTGTCTCTGGAAACACCATATATTTT. This translates into CASRSPVVSGNTIYF. The gene calls are TRBV7-9 and TRBJ1-3; D gene ambiguous. The CDR3 runs to 15 residues. Trimming took off 6 bases at V and 0 bases at J, with 12 bases between the two ends. Germline V gene data show CDR1 as SEHNR and CDR2 as FQNEAQ (reference sequence).

The rearrangement links TRBV18 to TRBJ2-1, with D hard to call. CDR3 length: 12 amino acids. Trimming shortened V by 4 bases and J by 6 bases, and 7 bases separated the two germline ends. Germline V gene lookup returns CDR1 KGHSH and CDR2 LQKENI. The CDR3 is CASSRAGNEQFF. CDR3 nucleotides: TGTGCCAGCTCACGGGCAGGCAATGAGCAGTTCTTC.

The chain uses TRBV7-8 and TRBJ2-1, with TRBD2 matching 8 bases. The trim removed 5 bases at V and 6 bases at J, leaving 9 bases unmatched. There are 15 residues in the CDR3. The V gene's germline CDR1 is SGHVS and CDR2 FQNEAQ. CDR3 sequence (DNA): TGTGCCAGCAGCCACCCCAGCGGGAGTGGCAATGAGCAGTTCTTC. The encoded protein is CASSHPSGSGNEQFF.

V gene TRBV19 combines with J gene TRBJ1-6, with 8 bases that match TRBD1. Germline trimming cut 10 bases from V and 7 bases from J; bases unmatched to any gene: 6. The CDR3 is 13 amino acids. Germline V gene data show CDR1 as LNHDA and CDR2 as SQIVND (reference sequence). The CDR3 loop is CATVGTGNSPLHF. The CDR3 DNA is TGTGCCACTGTCGGGACAGGAAATTCACCCCTCCACTTT.

The V gene is TRBV12-5, the J gene TRBJ2-7; 7 positions agree with TRBD2. The CDR3 covers 13 residues. CDR1 is LGHNT and CDR2 is FRNRAP in the germline V gene. The V gene end was trimmed by 3 bases and the J gene end by 5 bases; junction bases not matched to a gene: 4. CDR3 protein: CASGLWGGDEQYF. The CDR3 DNA reads as TGTGCTAGTGGTTTATGGGGAGGGGACGAGCAGTACTTC.

The rearrangement joins TRBV18 to TRBJ1-1; 8 bases map to TRBD1. V was clipped by 4 bases and J by 3 bases; unmatched bases: 4. CDR1 is KGHSH, CDR2 LQKENI, per germline. This CDR3 comprises 14 residues. The CDR3 DNA sequence: TGTGCCAGCTCACTTTTGGACAGGGACACTGAAGCTTTCTTT. As protein: CASSLLDRDTEAFF.

This sequence joins TRBV6-5 and TRBJ1-4, with D tentatively TRBD1 (5 bases). The CDR3 has 15 residues. CDR1 MNHEY and CDR2 SVGAGI come from the germline V gene. Deletions cut 2 bases from V and 7 bases from J, with 14 bases between. The CDR3 nucleotides read TGTGCCAGCAGTTACCAGTACCGGGGGGTTGAAAAACTGTTTTTT. Its translation: CASSYQYRGVEKLFF.

V is TRBV7-2 and J is TRBJ2-5, with D possibly TRBD2 on 5 matching bases. Germline V CDR1 and CDR2: SGHTA, FQGNSA. The CDR3 covers 16 residues. With 2 bases removed from V and 1 base from J, the gap between germline ends came to 14 bases. The CDR3 loop reads CASSLISRAFQETQYF. The CDR3 DNA follows: TGTGCCAGCAGCTTAATTTCGCGGGCGTTCCAAGAGACCCAGTACTTC.

The chain employs TRBV27 and TRBJ2-2; no clear D gene. The V gene lost 3 bases and the J gene lost 4 bases, with 9 bases spanning the gap. CDR1 is MNHEY, CDR2 SMNVEV, per germline (reference sequence). This CDR3 is 14 amino acids long. CDR3 nucleotides: TGTGCCAGCAGTTTGAGACATTCCACCGGGGAGCTGTTTTTT. As protein: CASSLRHSTGELFF.

The V call is TRBV10-3, the J call TRBJ2-7, with TRBD1 matching 9 bases. V trimming: 10 bases; J trimming: 4 bases; junction bases outside the gene matches: 5. The CDR3 is 12 amino acids. The germline V gene encodes CDR1 ENHRY and CDR2 SYGVKD. The CDR3 nucleotides are TGTGCCACCACAGGGGGCATGTACGAGCAGTACTTC. This encodes CATTGGMYEQYF.

The chain carries TRBV10-3 and TRBJ2-5, with D maybe TRBD1 (6 bases). The CDR3 has 14 residues. V gave up 10 bases and J gave up 5 bases, with 20 bases separating them. CDR1 ENHRY and CDR2 SYGVKD come from the germline V gene. CDR3 residues: CATAEGVVGETQYF. The CDR3 nucleotides read TGTGCCACCGCAGAGGGGGTTGTTGGGGAGACCCAGTACTTC.

CDR3 sequence: CASSPSASGLGNEQFF. The CDR3 DNA follows: TGCGCCAGCAGCCCTTCGGCTAGCGGCCTTGGGAATGAGCAGTTCTTC. The chain joins TRBV4-1 to TRBJ2-1; 7 bases match TRBD2. The CDR3 spans 16 residues. Per the germline V gene, CDR1 is MGHRA and CDR2 is YSYEKL. Losses at the gene ends were 4 bases for V and 7 bases for J; bases not matched to a gene: 13.

This clone was counted once. CDR3 in amino acids: CAFGTGVPTDTQYF. The CDR3 DNA reads TGTGCCTTCGGGACAGGGGTTCCCACAGATACGCAGTATTTT. V and J are TRBV30 and TRBJ2-3; 10 nucleotides agree with TRBD1. V lost 7 bases to trimming and J lost 2 bases; unmatched junction nucleotides: 6. This CDR3 has 14 amino acids. The V gene's germline CDR1 is GTSNPN and CDR2 SVGIG (reference sequence).

This chain joins TRBV21-1 and TRBJ2-3; the table's TRBD1 call for D was not verified on the DNA. TRBV21-1 is annotated as a pseudogene. This CDR3 is 16 amino acids long. The CDR3: CASSKARQGTTDTQYF. The CDR3 DNA sequence: TGTGCCAGCAGCAAAGCCCGACAGGGTACGACAGATACGCAGTATTTT.

This clone was seen once. V and J are TRBV7-9 and TRBJ2-7; 11 bases are a match to TRBD1. The CDR3 is 14 residues long. Germline loops: CDR1 SEHNR, CDR2 FQNEAQ (reference sequence). J lost 6 bases, V lost 3 bases, and 4 bases had no gene match. CDR3 region: CASSFPGQGVEQYF. The CDR3 DNA reads as TGTGCCAGCAGCTTCCCGGGACAGGGGGTCGAGCAGTACTTC.

This chain connects TRBV7-9 to TRBJ2-6; 8 bases map to TRBD1. CDR1 SEHNR and CDR2 FQNEAQ come from the germline V gene (reference sequence). The ends lost 6 bases at V and 3 bases at J; junction bases unmatched: 7. The CDR3 extends over 16 amino acids. CDR3 coding DNA: TGTGCCAGCAGTGACCAGGGGGCGCTTGGGGCCAACGTCCTGACTTTC. It is translated as CASSDQGALGANVLTF.

V gene TRBV4-1 combines with J gene TRBJ2-5; D gene uncertain. This CDR3 is built from 16 residues. CDR1 is MGHRA and CDR2 is YSYEKL in the germline V gene. V was pared by 0 bases and J by 0 bases, with 11 bases between. CDR3 DNA: TGCGCCAGCAGCCAAGACTACTCAGGCTACCAAGAGACCCAGTACTTC. Its protein is CASSQDYSGYQETQYF.

This clone was picked up one time. The chain employs TRBV6-5 and TRBJ2-3; D might be TRBD2 (7 bases). CDR3 length: 16 residues. V lost 4 bases, J lost 5 bases, and 19 bases lay in between. Germline CDR1 reads MNHEY; CDR2 reads SVGAGI. The CDR3 nucleotides read TGTGCCAGCAGTTTAGCGGCGGGGGCCTTTTTAGATACGCAGTATTTT. Protein: CASSLAAGAFLDTQYF.

The chain has TRBV27 and TRBJ1-2, with D possibly matching TRBD1 (6 bases). Germline V lookup: CDR1 MNHEY, CDR2 SMNVEV (reference sequence). The CDR3 length is 15 residues. V gave up 5 bases and J gave up 8 bases, with 21 bases separating them. CDR3 sequence (DNA): TGTGCCAGCAGTCAAAAATCGACAGGATATTTGGGCTACACCTTC. Amino acids: CASSQKSTGYLGYTF.

The V and J genes are TRBV5-1 and TRBJ2-7, with a weak D call TRBD2 (6 bases). V gave up 5 bases and J gave up 1 base, with 16 bases separating them. CDR1 and CDR2 from the germline V gene are SGHRS and YFSETQ. The CDR3 sequence is 15 residues long. DNA for the CDR3: TGCGCCAGCAGTCGTGATACCGGGACTTCCTACGAGCAGTACTTC. It specifies CASSRDTGTSYEQYF.

This clone was detected only a few times. This chain connects TRBV19 to TRBJ2-7, with D uncertain. In germline, CDR1 is LNHDA, CDR2 SQIVND (reference sequence). V lost 5 bases and J lost 4, with 9 bases in between. The CDR3 totals 12 residues. Here the CDR3 DNA reads TGTGCCAGTAGTGTCTCCCGGTACGAGCAGTACTTC. Its translation: CASSVSRYEQYF.

The rearrangement links TRBV19 to TRBJ2-3, with TRBD1 identical over 9 bases. The CDR3 is made up of 15 amino acids. Unmatched junction bases numbered 8, after V lost 7 bases and J lost 3 bases. Per germline, CDR1 LNHDA and CDR2 SQIVND (reference sequence). Here the CDR3 reads CASIQGDRGTDTQYF. The CDR3, as DNA: TGTGCCAGTATCCAGGGAGACAGGGGGACAGATACGCAGTATTTT.

This chain connects TRBV28 to TRBJ2-7, with 11 nucleotides matching TRBD2. The V gene's germline CDR1 is MDHEN and CDR2 SYDVKM. The CDR3 covers 18 residues. The V segment lost 3 bases and the J segment 8 bases; nucleotides outside the gene matches: 18. This CDR3 reads CASSFELAGGSGLMKQYF. CDR3 DNA sequence: TGTGCCAGCAGTTTTGAGCTAGCGGGAGGTTCGGGCCTCATGAAGCAGTACTTC.

The chain combines TRBV7-8 with TRBJ1-5, with 10 bases aligning to TRBD1. V shed 3 bases, J shed 6 bases, and the junction held 5 bases outside the gene matches. The CDR3 loop spans 15 amino acids. Germline V lookup: CDR1 SGHVS, CDR2 FQNEAQ. CDR3 residues: CASSLGQGSSQPQHF. DNA for the CDR3: TGTGCCAGCAGCTTGGGACAGGGGTCGAGTCAGCCCCAGCATTTT. The full variable domain, with the rest looked up from reference TRBV7-8 and TRBJ1-5, is GAGVSQSPRYKVAKRGQDVALRCDPISGHVSLFWYQQALGQGPEFLTYFQNEAQLDKSGLPSDRFFAERPEGSVSTLKIQRTQQEDSAVYLCASSLGQGSSQPQHFGDGTRLSIL.

The J gene is TRBJ1-4, the V gene TRBV10-1, with TRBD1 matching over 7 bases. In germline, CDR1 is WNHNN, CDR2 SYGVQD (reference sequence). The CDR3 extends over 14 amino acids. The trim removed 5 bases at V and 4 bases at J, leaving 4 bases unmatched. The CDR3 bases are TGCGCCAGCAGTCGGGACAGTCTTAATGAAAAACTGTTTTTT. Translation: CASSRDSLNEKLFF.

The chain couples TRBV11-2 to TRBJ1-1, with no clear D. Germline V gene data show CDR1 as SGHAT and CDR2 as FQNNGV. V was shortened by 0 bases and J by 4 bases, with 12 bases between the two germline ends. The CDR3 is 15 amino acids. CDR3 in DNA: TGTGCCAGCAGCTTAGATACCGACCGGGGCACTGAAGCTTTCTTT. Translating gives CASSLDTDRGTEAFF.

V and J are TRBV5-4 and TRBJ2-5; perhaps TRBD1 as D (6 bases). Trimming took off 2 bases at V and 4 bases at J, with 15 bases between the two ends. The CDR3 covers 15 residues. Germline CDR1 and CDR2: SGHNT and YYREEE (reference sequence). CDR3 residues: CASSLSRGKTETQYF. CDR3 in DNA: TGTGCCAGCAGCTTAAGTAGGGGGAAAACAGAGACCCAGTACTTC.

The chain links TRBV6-6 to TRBJ1-2; D is unclear. Germline V gene data show CDR1 as MNHNY and CDR2 as SVGAGI (reference sequence). Between the trimmed V and J ends, which lost 7 bases and 3 bases, there was a span of 15 bases. The CDR3 length is 14 residues. The DNA for the CDR3 is TGTGCCAGCACTTCTACAAACGGGGACTATGGCTACACCTTC. The encoded protein is CASTSTNGDYGYTF.